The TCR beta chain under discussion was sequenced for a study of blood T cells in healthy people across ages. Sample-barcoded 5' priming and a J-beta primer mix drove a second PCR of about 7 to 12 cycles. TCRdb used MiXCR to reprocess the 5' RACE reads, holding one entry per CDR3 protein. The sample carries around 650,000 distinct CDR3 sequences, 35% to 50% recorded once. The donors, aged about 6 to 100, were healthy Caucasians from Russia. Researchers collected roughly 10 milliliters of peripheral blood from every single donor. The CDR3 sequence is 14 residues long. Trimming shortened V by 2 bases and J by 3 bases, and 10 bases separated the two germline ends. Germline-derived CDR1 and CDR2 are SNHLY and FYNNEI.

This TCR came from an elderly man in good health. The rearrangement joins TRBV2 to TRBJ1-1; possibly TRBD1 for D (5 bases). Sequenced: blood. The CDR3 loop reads CASSERGRDTEAFF. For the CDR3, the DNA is TGTGCCAGCAGTGAAAGGGGCAGGGACACTGAAGCTTTCTTT.